The sequence of this TCR beta chain was determined in a study of identical twins (dated by TCRdb to between 2015 and 2016). In terms of the full investigation: To test whether fetal clonotypes persist, the study used deep sequencing on TCR alpha and beta repertoires from monozygotic twins, unrelated adults of various ages, and cord blood. To rule out contamination, replicate twin experiments were performed at different times with different library preparation protocols.

This clonotype has ten or more counts. This receptor's antigen is unknown. Base qualities were left out, and no much larger clone turns up one base away. Library preparation used 5' RACE. The sequencer was an Illumina HiSeq 2000. Template switching introduced a universal primer binding site; the final cDNA contained a unique molecular identifier, enabling accurate counting of TCR cDNA molecules. Specific primers in the conserved constant-segment region were used to synthesize first-strand cDNA for the TCR alpha and beta chains. To control for contamination, every cDNA library was double barcoded, receiving both a SMART-Mk sample barcode and Illumina barcodes. TruSeq adapter sequences and Illumina sample barcodes were added in two successive PCR steps. Sequencing of the TCR alpha and beta cDNA libraries was done on the Illumina HiSeq platform using custom primers. The paper's data handling went like this. Unique molecular identifiers were extracted from raw reads with MiGEC, and CDR3 positions were determined with MiXCR. Recombination models were inferred per individual with the repgenHMM and IGoR tools using an EM algorithm. Shared clonotypes were analyzed with the tcR package in R, and sharing was normalized by the product of cloneset sizes. To study raw recombination without the effects of thymic and clonal selection, out-of-frame nonproductive sequences were analyzed. TCRdb passed the public sequencing reads through fastp at Q25 and MiXCR, retaining productive beta sequences. CDR3 protein sequences are deduplicated, and each keeps its most common genes and DNA. TCRdb assigned the V and J calls; the authors' analysis was not used. A total of 690,000 or so distinct CDR3 sequences appear in this sample, roughly 8% of them only once. The biggest ten clones account for approximately 0.89% of the sample.

The investigation overall reported the following: A weaker excess of twin sharing was found in beta out-of-frame sequences because the signal-to-noise ratio was lowered by fewer shared sequences. Zero-insertion analyses could be partly confounded by invariant T cells such as MAIT and iNKT, though diverse VJ usage argued against such confounding for most clonotypes. Recombination models systematically underestimated out-of-frame TCR alpha sharing in monozygotic twins but agreed with sharing between unrelated individuals. Because the same donors could not be followed over many years, conclusions were based on cross-sectional statistical analysis. Compared with coincidental sharing between unrelated individuals, an excess of low generation-probability sequences was observed among out-of-frame TCR alpha sequences shared between twins. Fewer insertions were carried by abundant cord blood beta clonotypes, a similar but weaker trend appeared in young adult naive repertoires, and no such trend appeared in memory repertoires.

From the cysteine through the phenylalanine, the CDR3 covers 13 amino acids. The entry retains the CDR3 DNA only, 39 bases that are in frame from base 1. CDR1 is given as MNHEY and CDR2 as SVGAGI, both from the germline V gene. A distance of 9 bases separates the germline ends of V and J, which lose 2 bases and 7 bases respectively. Every donor in the study was a healthy Caucasian. The twin cohort comprised three pairs of female monozygotic twins, all aged roughly 18 to 29 years. Peripheral blood mononuclear cells were used as the source from which RNA for TCR libraries was isolated. The data were also submitted as part of a second study, on yellow fever vaccine responses in identical twins. Reported in the second study: The T cell response to vaccination in identical twins was reported by the authors to appear partly convergent and partly personalized. In the study, vaccine-responding T cell clones were precisely tracked in identical twins.

The sequence joins TRBV6-5 to TRBJ2-4; tentative D gene TRBD2, with 6 bases matching. The sequenced sample consisted of PBMCs. This sequence was found in a woman younger than 35 in good health. The CDR3 is CASSYTGGNIQYF. The nucleotide sequence reads TGTGCCAGCAGTTACACAGGAGGGAACATTCAGTACTTC.